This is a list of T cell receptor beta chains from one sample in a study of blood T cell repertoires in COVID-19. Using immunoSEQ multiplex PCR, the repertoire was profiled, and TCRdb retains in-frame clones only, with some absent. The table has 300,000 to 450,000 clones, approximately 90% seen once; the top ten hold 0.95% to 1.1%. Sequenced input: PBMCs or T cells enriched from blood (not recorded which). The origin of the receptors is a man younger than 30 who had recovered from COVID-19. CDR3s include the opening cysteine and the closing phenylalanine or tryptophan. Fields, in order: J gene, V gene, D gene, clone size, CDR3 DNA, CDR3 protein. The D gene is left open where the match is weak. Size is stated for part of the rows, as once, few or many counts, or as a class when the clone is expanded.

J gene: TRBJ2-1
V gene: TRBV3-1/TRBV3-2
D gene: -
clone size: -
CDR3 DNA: TGTGCCAGCAGCCATGTGAGGGAGAGCTCCTACAATGAGCAGTTCTTC
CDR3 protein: CASSHVRESSYNEQFF

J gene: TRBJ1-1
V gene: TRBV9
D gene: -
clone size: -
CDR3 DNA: TGTGCCAGCAGCGTTCAGGGGCAGGTGGACACTGAAGCTTTCTTT
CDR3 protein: CASSVQGQVDTEAFF

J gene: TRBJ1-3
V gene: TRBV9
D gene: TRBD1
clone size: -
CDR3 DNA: TGTGCCAGCAGCGGTCCAGGCTCCAGGGGGCGATCTGGAAACACCATATATTTT
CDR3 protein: CASSGPGSRGRSGNTIYF

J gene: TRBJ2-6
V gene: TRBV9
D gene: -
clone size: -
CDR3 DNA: TGTGCCAGCAGCGTAGGGCTGGACTCCCTCTCTGGGGCCAACGTCCTGACTTTC
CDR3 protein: CASSVGLDSLSGANVLTF

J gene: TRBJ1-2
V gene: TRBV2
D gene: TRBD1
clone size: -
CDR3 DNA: TGTGCCAGCAGTGGACAGGGCATCGGTGGCTACACCTTC
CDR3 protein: CASSGQGIGGYTF

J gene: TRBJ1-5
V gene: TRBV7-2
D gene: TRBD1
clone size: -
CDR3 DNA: TGTGCCAGCAGCTTAGCGGACAGGGGGAATCAGCCCCAGCATTTT
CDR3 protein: CASSLADRGNQPQHF

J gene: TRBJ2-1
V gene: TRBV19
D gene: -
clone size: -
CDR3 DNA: TGTGCCAGTAGAATCATTAGCGGAGGCAGCTCCAATGAGCAGTTCTTC
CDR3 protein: CASRIISGGSSNEQFF

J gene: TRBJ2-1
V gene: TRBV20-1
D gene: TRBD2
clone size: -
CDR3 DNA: TGCAGTGCTAGTAGACTAGCGGGAGGGAGCTCCTACAATGAGCAGTTCTTC
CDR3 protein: CSASRLAGGSSYNEQFF

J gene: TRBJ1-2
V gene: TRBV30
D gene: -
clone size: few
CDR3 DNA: TGTGCCTGGAGTCAACAGGGCTATGGCTACACCTTC
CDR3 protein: CAWSQQGYGYTF

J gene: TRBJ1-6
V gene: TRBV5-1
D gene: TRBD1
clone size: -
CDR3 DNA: TGCGCCAGCGGAGATTACAGGGGTAACTCACCCCTCCACTTT
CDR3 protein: CASGDYRGNSPLHF

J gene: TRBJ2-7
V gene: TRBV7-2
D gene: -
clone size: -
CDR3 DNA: TGTGCCAGCAGGTCAACAGGGACCTACGAGCAGTACTTC
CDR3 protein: CASRSTGTYEQYF

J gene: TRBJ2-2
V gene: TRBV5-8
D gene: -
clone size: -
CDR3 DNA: TGTGCCAGCAGCGGGGGGGCAGGGCGAACCGGGGAGCTGTTTTTT
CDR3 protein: CASSGGAGRTGELFF

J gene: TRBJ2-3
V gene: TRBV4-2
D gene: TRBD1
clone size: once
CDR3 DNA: TGTGCCAGCAGCCAAGATAGGTTTACAGGGGGTTACACAGATACGCAGTATTTT
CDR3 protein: CASSQDRFTGGYTDTQYF

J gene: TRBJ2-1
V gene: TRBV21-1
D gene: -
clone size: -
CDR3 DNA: TGTGCCAGCATCAGACAGGGAGGTGAGCAGTTCTTC
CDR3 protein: CASIRQGGEQFF

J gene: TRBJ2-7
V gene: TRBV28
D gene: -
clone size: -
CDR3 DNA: TGTGCCAGCAGTCGGTCCTACGAGCAGTACTTC
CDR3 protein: CASSRSYEQYF

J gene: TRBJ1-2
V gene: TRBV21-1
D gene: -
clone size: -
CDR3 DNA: TGTGCCAGCAGCAAAAAAGAGGTAGGGGGCTATGGCTACACCTTC
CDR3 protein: CASSKKEVGGYGYTF

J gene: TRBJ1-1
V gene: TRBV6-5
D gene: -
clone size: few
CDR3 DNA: TGTGCCAGCAGGCAAACATTAGAGGACACTGAAGCTTTCTTT
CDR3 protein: CASRQTLEDTEAFF

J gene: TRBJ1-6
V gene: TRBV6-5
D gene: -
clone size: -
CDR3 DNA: TGTGCCAGCAGTTACTTCAACGGACAGCTTAATTCACCCCTCCACTTT
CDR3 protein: CASSYFNGQLNSPLHF